This TCR beta chain came from a study of shared clonotypes between healthy human individuals. About the research overall: CD4 naive and CD4 memory each took three plates per donor, while CD8 naive took two and CD8 memory one. Study findings and constraints: Rarefaction curves obtained for sorted subsets showed sequencing incomplete despite large depth.

The CDR3 sequence is 16 residues long. Looked up from germline, CDR1 is MDHEN and CDR2 is SYDVKM. Trimming took 3 bases from V and 3 from J; bases not matched to a gene: 11. The repertoire was sequenced with immunoSEQ multiplex PCR; TCRdb's copy has only in-frame clones and lacks some. Among approximately 530,000 clones listed, around 95% were seen once. Only Caucasian adults living in Nashville, Tennessee served as donors. With regard to this clone: Its target is unknown.

The receptor was derived from a woman aged 25 to 39 in good health. The chain is built from TRBV28 and TRBJ2-7; 7 nucleotides agree with TRBD1. Sequenced: naive CD4+ T cells sorted from blood. Sample subset: CD45RA+ positively selected. The CDR3 DNA reads TGTGCCAGCAGTTTTCAAGGCGGACAGGCGAACTACGAGCAGTACTTC. The encoded protein is CASSFQGGQANYEQYF. Combining the CDR3 with reference TRBV28 and TRBJ2-7 gives the whole variable domain DVKVTQSSRYLVKRTGEKVFLECVQDMDHENMFWYRQDPGLGLRLIYFSYDVKMKEKGDIPEGYSVSREKKERFSLILESASTNQTSMYLCASSFQGGQANYEQYFGPGTRLTVT.